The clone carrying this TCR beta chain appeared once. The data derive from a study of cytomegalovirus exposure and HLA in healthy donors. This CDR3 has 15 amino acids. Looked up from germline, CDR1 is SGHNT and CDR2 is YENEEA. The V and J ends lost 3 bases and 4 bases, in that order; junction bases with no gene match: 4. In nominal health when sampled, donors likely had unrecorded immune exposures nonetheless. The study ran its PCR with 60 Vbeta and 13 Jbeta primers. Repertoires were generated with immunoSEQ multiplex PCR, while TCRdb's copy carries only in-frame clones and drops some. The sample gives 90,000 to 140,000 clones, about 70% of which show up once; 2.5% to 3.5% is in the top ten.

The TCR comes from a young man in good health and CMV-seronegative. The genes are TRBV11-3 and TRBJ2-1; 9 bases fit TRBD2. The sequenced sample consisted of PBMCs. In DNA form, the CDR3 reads TGTGCCAGCAGCTTTAGCGGGAGTTTATACAATGAGCAGTTCTTC. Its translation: CASSFSGSLYNEQFF.